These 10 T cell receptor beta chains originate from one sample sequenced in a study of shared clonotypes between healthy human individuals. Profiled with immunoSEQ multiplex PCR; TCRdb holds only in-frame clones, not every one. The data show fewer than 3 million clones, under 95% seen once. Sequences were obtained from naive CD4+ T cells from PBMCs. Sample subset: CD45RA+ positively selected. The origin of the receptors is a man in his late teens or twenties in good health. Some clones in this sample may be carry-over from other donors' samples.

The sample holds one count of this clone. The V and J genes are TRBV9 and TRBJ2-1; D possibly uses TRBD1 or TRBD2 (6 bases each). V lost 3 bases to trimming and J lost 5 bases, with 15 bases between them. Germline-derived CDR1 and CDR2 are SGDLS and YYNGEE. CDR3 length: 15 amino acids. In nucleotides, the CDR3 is TGTGCCAGCAGCGGAGGCCGGGGGCGGAACAATGAGCAGTTCTTC. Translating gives CASSGGRGRNNEQFF.

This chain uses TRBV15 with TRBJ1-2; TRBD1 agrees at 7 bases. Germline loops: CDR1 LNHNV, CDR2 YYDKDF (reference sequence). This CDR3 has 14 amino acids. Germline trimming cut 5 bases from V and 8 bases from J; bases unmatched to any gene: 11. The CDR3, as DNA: TGTGCCACCAGCTACGACAGGGAGGTAGACGGCTACACCTTC. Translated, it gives CATSYDREVDGYTF.

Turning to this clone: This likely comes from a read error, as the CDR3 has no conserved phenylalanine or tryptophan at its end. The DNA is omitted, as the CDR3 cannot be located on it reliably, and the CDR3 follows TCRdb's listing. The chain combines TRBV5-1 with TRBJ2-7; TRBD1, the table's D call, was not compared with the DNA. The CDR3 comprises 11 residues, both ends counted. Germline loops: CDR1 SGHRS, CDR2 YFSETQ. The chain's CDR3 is CASSEPRRQSL.

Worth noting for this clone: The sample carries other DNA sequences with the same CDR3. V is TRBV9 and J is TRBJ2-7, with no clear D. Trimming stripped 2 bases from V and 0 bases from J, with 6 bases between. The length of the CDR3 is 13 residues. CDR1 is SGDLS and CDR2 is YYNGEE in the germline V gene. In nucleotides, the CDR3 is TGTGCCAGCAGCGTGGGCCCCTCCTACGAGCAGTACTTC. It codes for CASSVGPSYEQYF.

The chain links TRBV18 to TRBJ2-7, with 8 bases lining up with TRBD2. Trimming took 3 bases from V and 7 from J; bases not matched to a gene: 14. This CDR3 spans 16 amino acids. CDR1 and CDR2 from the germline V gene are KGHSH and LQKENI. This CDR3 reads CASSPTAGGGYVEQYF. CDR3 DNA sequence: TGTGCCAGCTCACCTACTGCGGGAGGCGGTTATGTGGAGCAGTACTTC. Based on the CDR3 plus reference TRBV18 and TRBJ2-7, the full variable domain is NAGVMQNPRHLVRRRGQEARLRCSPMKGHSHVYWYRQLPEEGLKFMVYLQKENIIDESGMPKERFSAEFPKEGPSILRIQQVVRGDSAAYFCASSPTAGGGYVEQYFGPGTRLTVT.

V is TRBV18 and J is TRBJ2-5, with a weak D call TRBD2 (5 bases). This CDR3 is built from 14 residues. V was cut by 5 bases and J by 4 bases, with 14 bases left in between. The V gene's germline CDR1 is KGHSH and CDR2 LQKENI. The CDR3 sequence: CASSGARAVETQYF. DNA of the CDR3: TGTGCCAGCTCAGGCGCGAGGGCCGTAGAGACCCAGTACTTC.

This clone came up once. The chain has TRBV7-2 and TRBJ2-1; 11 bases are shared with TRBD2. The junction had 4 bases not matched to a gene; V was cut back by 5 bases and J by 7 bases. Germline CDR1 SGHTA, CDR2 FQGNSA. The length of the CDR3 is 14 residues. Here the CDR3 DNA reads TGTGCCAGCAGCGCCTGGACTAGCGGGAATGAGCAGTTCTTC. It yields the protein CASSAWTSGNEQFF. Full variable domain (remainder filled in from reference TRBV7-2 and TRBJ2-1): GAGVSQSPSNKVTEKGKDVELRCDPISGHTALYWYRQSLGQGLEFLIYFQGNSAPDKSGLPSDRFSAERTGGSVSTLTIQRTQQEDSAVYLCASSAWTSGNEQFFGPGTRLTVL.

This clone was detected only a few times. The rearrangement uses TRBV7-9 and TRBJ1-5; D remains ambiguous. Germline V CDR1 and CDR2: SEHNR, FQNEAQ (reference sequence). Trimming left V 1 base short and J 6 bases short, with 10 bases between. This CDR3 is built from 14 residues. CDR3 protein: CASSLDVGSQPQHF. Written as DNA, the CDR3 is TGTGCCAGCAGCTTAGATGTGGGGAGTCAGCCCCAGCATTTT.

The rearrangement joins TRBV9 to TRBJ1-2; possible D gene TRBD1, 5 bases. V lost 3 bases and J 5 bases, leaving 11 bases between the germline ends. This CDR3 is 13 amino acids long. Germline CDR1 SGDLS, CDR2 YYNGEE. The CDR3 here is CASSADTGYGYTF. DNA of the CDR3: TGTGCCAGCAGCGCGGACACTGGATATGGCTACACCTTC. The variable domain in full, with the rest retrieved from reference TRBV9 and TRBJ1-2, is DSGVTQTPKHLITATGQRVTLRCSPRSGDLSVYWYQQSLDQGLQFLIQYYNGEERAKGNILERFSAQQFPDLHSELNLSSLELGDSALYFCASSADTGYGYTFGSGTRLTVV.

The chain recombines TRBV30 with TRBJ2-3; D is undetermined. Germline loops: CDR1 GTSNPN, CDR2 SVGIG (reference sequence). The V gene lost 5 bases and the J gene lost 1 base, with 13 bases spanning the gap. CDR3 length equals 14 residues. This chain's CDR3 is CAWYPGWGTDTQYF. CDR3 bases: TGTGCCTGGTACCCCGGATGGGGCACAGATACGCAGTATTTT. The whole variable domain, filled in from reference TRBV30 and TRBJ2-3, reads SQTIHQWPATLVQPVGSPLSLECTVEGTSNPNLYWYRQAAGRGLQLLFYSVGIGQISSEVPQNLSASRPQDRQFILSSKKLLLSDSGFYLCAWYPGWGTDTQYFGPGTRLTVL.